There are many counts of the clone carrying this T cell receptor beta chain. Its antigen is as yet unknown. Via MiXCR, TCRdb re-called the reads, giving one row per CDR3 protein. The sample includes about 830,000 distinct CDR3 sequences, over 25% of them seen just once. Trimming cost V 5 bases and J 1 base; bases outside gene matches: 17. CDR3 length: 20 amino acids. The germline gives CDR1 SGHVS, CDR2 FQNEAQ. The sample originates from a study of T cell repertoires in cytomegalovirus infection. Notes on the study in general: There were carriers of CMV plus the relevant HLA, and cumulative public TCR beta family frequency identified them. HLA-C-restricted CMV clonotypes gave the most frequent clonotype in two of eight donors.

The chain carries TRBV7-8 and TRBJ1-6; 7 bases align to TRBD1. The sequence derives from a human donor in good health (CMV status not recorded). Some clones in this sample may be carry-over from other donors' samples. The material sequenced was cultured CD8+ T cells from PBMCs, taken from culture after CMV antigen stimulation. In DNA, the CDR3 is TGTGCCAGCAGCCTGCTGACAGGGCAATTCTTGGGGTCCTATAATTCACCCCTCCACTTT. It translates to CASSLLTGQFLGSYNSPLHF.